The 18 T cell receptor beta chains reported below all come from one sample, sequenced in a study of shared T cell receptors in the human thymus. The repertoire was sequenced with immunoSEQ multiplex PCR; TCRdb's copy has only in-frame clones and lacks some. Here the sample spans 720,000 or so clones, approximately 83% being singletons. The same sample was also studied in work on human thymus T cells.

The sequencing sample was made of thymocytes. All receptors derive from a girl in the first two years of life with a congenital heart defect.

This chain joins TRBV4-3 and TRBJ1-4; no clear D. This CDR3 contains 14 residues. Germline values: CDR1 LGHNA, CDR2 YSLEER. Between the trimmed V and J ends, which lost 4 bases and 10 bases, there was a span of 16 bases. In DNA, the CDR3 is TGCGCCAGCAGCCCTACGGCCCCGGAGGGAAAACTGTTTTTT. It translates to CASSPTAPEGKLFF.

This chain links TRBV5-6 with TRBJ2-7; 10 bases match TRBD2. CDR3 length: 16 residues. CDR1 is SGHDT, CDR2 YYEEEE, per germline. With V trimmed by 6 bases and J by 1 base, 10 bases remained unmatched. Written as DNA, the CDR3 is TGTGCCAGCACGCGTAAAAGGACTAGCGGTTCCTACGAGCAGTACTTC. This encodes CASTRKRTSGSYEQYF.

The DNA of the CDR3 is TGCAGTGTCCCCGGGACAACTGAGCAGTTCTTC. This sequence encodes CSVPGTTEQFF. The chain carries TRBV20-1 and TRBJ2-1; tentatively, D is TRBD1 (6 bases). CDR3 length: 11 residues. Between the trimmed V and J ends, which lost 7 bases and 9 bases, there was a span of 13 bases. The V gene's germline CDR1 is DFQATT and CDR2 SNEGSKA (reference sequence).

The J gene is TRBJ2-3, the V gene TRBV11-2; 11 nucleotides align to TRBD2. The CDR3 is made up of 19 amino acids. In germline, CDR1 is SGHAT, CDR2 FQNNGV. Unmatched junction bases numbered 16, after V lost 3 bases and J lost 5 bases. The CDR3 here is CASSFRGLAATERGDTQYF. The CDR3 bases are TGTGCCAGCAGCTTCCGGGGACTAGCGGCGACCGAACGCGGAGATACGCAGTATTTT.

The rearrangement joins TRBV5-6 to TRBJ2-1; TRBD2 is a possible D gene (7 bases). This CDR3 contains 17 residues. The V end was cut by 2 bases, the J end by 4 bases, with 19 bases between. Per the germline V gene, CDR1 is SGHDT and CDR2 is YYEEEE. The CDR3 sequence: CASSFLTRGLAYNEQFF. The CDR3 DNA follows: TGTGCCAGCAGCTTTTTGACGCGGGGGCTTGCTTACAATGAGCAGTTCTTC. The full variable domain, rest sourced from reference TRBV5-6 and TRBJ2-1, is DAGVTQSPTHLIKTRGQQVTLRCSPKSGHDTVSWYQQALGQGPQFIFQYYEEEERQRGNFPDRFSGHQFPNYSSELNVNALLLGDSALYLCASSFLTRGLAYNEQFFGPGTRLTVL.

This clone was seen a few times. The chain is built from TRBV9 and TRBJ1-2; TRBD1 is a possible D gene (6 bases). Germline V gene sequence: CDR1 SGDLS, CDR2 YYNGEE. The CDR3 extends over 17 amino acids. The V end was cut by 0 bases, the J end by 6 bases, with 21 bases between. CDR3 in DNA: TGTGCCAGCAGCGTAGCTGTACTGGCAGGGGAGGGGGATGGCTACACCTTC. It is translated as CASSVAVLAGEGDGYTF.

This chain uses TRBV7-8 with TRBJ2-5; the D is unclear. The V gene's germline CDR1 is SGHVS and CDR2 FQNEAQ. V lost 7 bases to trimming and J lost 5 bases, with 11 bases between them. The CDR3 totals 12 residues. The CDR3, as DNA: TGTGCCAGCACATTCGAGAGGGAGACCCAGTACTTC. It codes for CASTFERETQYF.

This rearrangement joins TRBV6-1 to TRBJ2-2; D uncertain. V was shortened by 4 bases and J by 1 base, with 4 bases between the two germline ends. CDR1 MNHNS and CDR2 SASEGT come from the germline V gene. The CDR3 length is 13 residues. CDR3 bases: TGTGCCAGCAGTGGTCGGAACACCGGGGAGCTGTTTTTT. Translated, it gives CASSGRNTGELFF.

V and J are TRBV7-9 and TRBJ2-1; maybe TRBD2 (6 bases). This CDR3 is built from 15 residues. Germline assignment: CDR1 SEHNR and CDR2 FQNEAQ (reference sequence). V gave up 1 base and J gave up 9 bases, with 16 bases separating them. For the CDR3, the DNA is TGTGCCAGCAGCTTAGATCGACTAGGGGTATTTGAGCAGTTCTTC. Its protein is CASSLDRLGVFEQFF.

J is TRBJ1-2 and V is TRBV5-1; D perhaps matches TRBD1 (5 bases). Germline V gene sequence: CDR1 SGHRS, CDR2 YFSETQ. Deletions cut 3 bases from V and 6 bases from J, with 9 bases between. CDR3 length equals 12 residues. CDR3 nucleotides: TGCGCCAGCAGCTCGCGGGACGATGGCTACACCTTC. Translated: CASSSRDDGYTF.

The chain links TRBV19 to TRBJ1-4; 8 positions agree with TRBD1. The germline CDR1 and CDR2 sequences are LNHDA and SQIVND (reference sequence). J gave up 6 bases and V 6 bases, and 9 bases lay outside the gene matches. This CDR3 has 15 amino acids. CDR3 protein: CASSKARQGHEKLFF. The DNA of the CDR3 is TGTGCCAGTAGCAAGGCTCGACAGGGGCATGAAAAACTGTTTTTT.

The CDR3 reads CASSESRTSTGTVYEAFF. The CDR3 region has the DNA TGTGCCAGCAGTGAATCCCGCACCTCAACCGGGACAGTTTATGAAGCTTTCTTT. The V call is TRBV6-1, the J call TRBJ1-1; the match to TRBD1 covers 7 bases. Germline assignment: CDR1 MNHNS and CDR2 SASEGT. The CDR3 covers 18 residues. J gave up 7 bases and V 2 bases, and 19 bases lay outside the gene matches.

V gene TRBV27 combines with J gene TRBJ1-4, with TRBD1 matching over 10 bases. Germline V CDR1 and CDR2: MNHEY, SMNVEV (reference sequence). V lost 5 bases, J lost 8 bases, and 8 bases stayed unmatched. The CDR3 contains 15 residues. The CDR3 nucleotides are TGTGCCAGCAGTCCCTACCGGGACAGGGGCGAAAAACTGTTTTTT. Translated, it gives CASSPYRDRGEKLFF.

The chain recombines TRBV7-2 with TRBJ1-2; a possible D gene is TRBD1 (5 bases). The CDR3 sequence is 16 residues long. Germline V gene lookup returns CDR1 SGHTA and CDR2 FQGNSA. V gave up 1 base and J gave up 4 bases, with 16 bases separating them. Here the CDR3 reads CASSLGVGVTAYGYTF. The CDR3 coding sequence is TGTGCCAGCAGCTTAGGAGTAGGAGTGACAGCCTATGGCTACACCTTC.

The genes are TRBV30 and TRBJ1-3; no clear D. There are 18 residues in the CDR3. V shed 0 bases and J shed 0 bases, with 18 bases lying between them. Germline loops: CDR1 GTSNPN, CDR2 SVGIG (reference sequence). The CDR3: CAWSVPLRLSLSGNTIYF. CDR3 DNA sequence: TGTGCCTGGAGTGTACCCCTACGTCTGAGCCTCTCTGGAAACACCATATATTTT.

The V and J genes are TRBV9 and TRBJ1-2, with D maybe TRBD1 (5 bases). CDR1 is SGDLS and CDR2 is YYNGEE in the germline V gene. The CDR3 consists of 13 residues. V dropped 5 bases and J dropped 8 bases, with 16 bases sitting between them. CDR3 in amino acids: CASRQEGRWGYTF. CDR3 sequence (DNA): TGTGCCAGCAGACAGGAGGGACGTTGGGGCTACACCTTC.

The sample holds a few counts of this clone. The chain joins TRBV15 to TRBJ1-1; no clear D. The germline gives CDR1 LNHNV, CDR2 YYDKDF (reference sequence). The CDR3 length is 15 residues. The V and J ends lost 3 bases and 1 base respectively, with 12 bases between them. CDR3 region: CATSRRDRENTEAFF. For the CDR3, the DNA is TGTGCCACCAGCAGGAGGGATCGGGAGAACACTGAAGCTTTCTTT. The whole variable domain, filled in from reference TRBV15 and TRBJ1-1, reads DAMVIQNPRYQVTQFGKPVTLSCSQTLNHNVMYWYQQKSSQAPKLLFHYYDKDFNNEADTPDNFQSRRPNTSFCFLDIRSPGLGDTAMYLCATSRRDRENTEAFFGQGTRLTVV.

The chain combines TRBV28 with TRBJ1-3; 9 bases line up with TRBD1. CDR1 MDHEN and CDR2 SYDVKM come from the germline V gene. This CDR3 is 16 amino acids long. V was pared by 7 bases and J by 6 bases, with 13 bases of the junction left unmatched. The CDR3 here is CASKAPGTGKANTIYF. CDR3 in DNA: TGTGCCAGCAAAGCCCCCGGGACAGGGAAGGCAAACACCATATATTTT. The complete variable domain, with remaining parts taken from reference TRBV28 and TRBJ1-3, reads DVKVTQSSRYLVKRTGEKVFLECVQDMDHENMFWYRQDPGLGLRLIYFSYDVKMKEKGDIPEGYSVSREKKERFSLILESASTNQTSMYLCASKAPGTGKANTIYFGEGSWLTVV.